This TCR beta chain was recorded in a study of blood T cell repertoires in COVID-19. The CDR3 covers 17 residues. V shed 6 bases, J shed 3 bases, and the junction held 8 bases outside the gene matches. Germline V CDR1 and CDR2: LNHDA, SQIVND (reference sequence). Sequenced by immunoSEQ multiplex PCR; TCRdb stores in-frame clones only, minus some. This table has approximately 240,000 clones, 85% appearing once. The chain uses TRBV19 and TRBJ1-6; 10 positions agree with TRBD1. This clonotype was sampled from a woman in her sixties with active or convalescent COVID-19. Sequenced: peripheral blood. The CDR3 loop is CASRDKTGGLYNSPLHF. The CDR3 DNA reads TGTGCCAGTAGGGACAAGACAGGGGGCCTCTATAATTCACCCCTCCACTTT. Complete variable domain (other parts from reference TRBV19 and TRBJ1-6): DGGITQSPKYLFRKEGQNVTLSCEQNLNHDAMYWYRQDPGQGLRLIYYSQIVNDFQKGDIAEGYSVSREKKESFPLTVTSAQKNPTAFYLCASRDKTGGLYNSPLHFGNGTRLTVT.